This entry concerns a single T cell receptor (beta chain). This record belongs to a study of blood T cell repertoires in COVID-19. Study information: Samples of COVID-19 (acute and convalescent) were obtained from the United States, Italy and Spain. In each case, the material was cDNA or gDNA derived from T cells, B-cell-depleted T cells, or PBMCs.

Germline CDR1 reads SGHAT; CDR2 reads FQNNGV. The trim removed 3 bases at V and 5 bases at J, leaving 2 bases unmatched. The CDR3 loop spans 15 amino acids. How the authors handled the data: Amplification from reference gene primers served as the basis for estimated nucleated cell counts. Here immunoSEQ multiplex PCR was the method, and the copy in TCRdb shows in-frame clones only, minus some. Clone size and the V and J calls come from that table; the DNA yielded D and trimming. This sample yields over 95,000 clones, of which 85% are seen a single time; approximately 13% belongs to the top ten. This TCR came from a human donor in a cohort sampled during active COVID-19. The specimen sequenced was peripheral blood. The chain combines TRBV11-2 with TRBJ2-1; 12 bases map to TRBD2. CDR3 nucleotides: TGTGCCAGCAGCTTGCTAGCGGGGGGGAACAATGAGCAGTTCTTC. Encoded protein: CASSLLAGGNNEQFF.